The sequence of this TCR beta chain was determined in a study of cytomegalovirus exposure and HLA in healthy donors. The CDR3 is 14 residues long. CDR1 is MNHEY and CDR2 is SMNVEV in the germline V gene (reference sequence). V shed 3 bases and J shed 2 bases, with 9 bases lying between them. Profiled with immunoSEQ multiplex PCR; TCRdb holds only in-frame clones, not every one. The sample records roughly 190,000 clones, roughly 86% being singletons. Sequencing used PBMCs. The chain uses TRBV27 and TRBJ2-3; D is perhaps TRBD2 (6 bases). This TCR was recovered from a man aged 25 to 40 in good health and CMV-seropositive. CDR3 in amino acids: CASSFVAVTDTQYF. CDR3 DNA sequence: TGTGCCAGCAGTTTCGTAGCGGTCACAGATACGCAGTATTTT.